The rows below give T cell receptor beta chains drawn from one sample of a study of cytomegalovirus exposure and HLA in healthy donors. Produced via immunoSEQ multiplex PCR; TCRdb's table is partial and in-frame only. The sample has 140,000 to 150,000 clones, roughly 80% seen once. Sequenced input: PBMCs. The receptors originated from a man aged 40-49 years in good health and CMV-seropositive. Both conserved end residues are part of each CDR3. D genes are given only for firm matches. Rows may omit the clone size; those that give it use once, few, many or a size class.

cdr3_aa,cdr3_nt,clone_size,v_call,j_call,d_call
CASSLSRGSYNEQFF,TGTGCCAGCAGTTTATCTAGGGGGTCCTACAATGAGCAGTTCTTC,-,TRBV27,TRBJ2-1,-
CASTNQGGGELFF,TGCGCCAGCACCAACCAGGGTGGCGGAGAGCTGTTTTTT,once,TRBV5-1,TRBJ2-2,-
CASAATSSVSYEQYF,TGTGCCAGCGCCGCAACTAGCAGCGTCTCCTACGAGCAGTACTTC,-,TRBV2,TRBJ2-7,-
CAASGRGEEQFF,TGTGCCGCTAGCGGGAGGGGAGAAGAGCAGTTCTTC,-,TRBV6-1,TRBJ2-1,TRBD2
CAWSVGASGRRTGELFF,TGTGCCTGGAGTGTAGGGGCTAGCGGGAGAAGGACCGGGGAGCTGTTTTTT,-,TRBV30,TRBJ2-2,TRBD2
CASSPTGYDQPQHF,TGCGCCAGCAGTCCAACAGGGTACGATCAGCCCCAGCATTTT,few,TRBV5-1,TRBJ1-5,-
CSVEGTADTQYF,TGCAGCGTTGAAGGAACAGCAGATACGCAGTATTTT,-,TRBV29-1,TRBJ2-3,-
CASSPGLAELYEQYF,TGTGCCAGCAGCCCGGGCCTAGCGGAACTTTACGAGCAGTACTTC,-,TRBV7-9,TRBJ2-7,TRBD2
CASFDRAVSIGQYF,TGTGCCAGCTTCGACAGGGCCGTCTCGATAGGGCAGTACTTC,-,TRBV6-1,TRBJ2-7,TRBD1
CASSPLPGGEQYF,TGTGCCAGCAGCCCACTCCCGGGGGGCGAGCAGTACTTC,-,TRBV7-3,TRBJ2-7,TRBD2
CASSLQGPSQPQHF,TGTGCCAGCAGCCTACAGGGCCCGAGTCAGCCCCAGCATTTT,-,TRBV5-6,TRBJ1-5,-
CASSPGQGETQYF,TGTGCCAGCAGTCCAGGACAGGGGGAGACCCAGTACTTC,-,TRBV28,TRBJ2-5,TRBD1
CSVEDGRLAGGSSYEQYF,TGCAGCGTTGAGGACGGGAGACTAGCGGGAGGATCCTCCTACGAGCAGTACTTC,-,TRBV29-1,TRBJ2-7,TRBD2
CASSTPGTSGGYEQYF,TGTGCCAGTAGTACCCCGGGGACCTCGGGGGGCTACGAGCAGTACTTC,-,TRBV19,TRBJ2-7,TRBD2
CASGWGRQGPEGYTF,TGTGCTAGTGGTTGGGGGAGACAGGGTCCGGAGGGCTACACCTTC,-,TRBV12-5,TRBJ1-2,TRBD1
CASSPRSGNEKLFF,TGTGCCAGCAGCCCTCGGAGTGGTAATGAAAAACTGTTTTTT,-,TRBV14,TRBJ1-4,-
CASSAERGETQYF,TGTGCCAGCAGTGCCGAGAGAGGAGAGACCCAGTACTTC,-,TRBV6-4,TRBJ2-5,-
CASKIFQGWTEAFF,TGTGCCAGCAAAATTTTTCAGGGGTGGACTGAAGCTTTCTTT,-,TRBV2,TRBJ1-1,-
CASSPPGQFYEQYF,TGTGCCAGCTCACCACCGGGGCAGTTCTACGAGCAGTACTTC,-,TRBV18,TRBJ2-7,-
CASSVAGWTGELFF,TGTGCCAGCAGTGTAGCGGGTTGGACCGGGGAGCTGTTTTTT,-,TRBV28,TRBJ2-2,TRBD2
CAIGSSETSYNEQFF,TGTGCCATCGGGTCTAGCGAGACGTCCTACAATGAGCAGTTCTTC,once,TRBV10-3,TRBJ2-1,-
CASSFGGDRVIPEQFF,TGTGCCAGCAGTTTCGGGGGGGACAGGGTCATTCCTGAGCAGTTCTTC,-,TRBV6-5,TRBJ2-1,-
CASKLAGVGDEQFF,TGTGCCAGCAAACTAGCGGGAGTTGGCGATGAGCAGTTCTTC,few,TRBV27,TRBJ2-1,TRBD2
CASGLTSPYEQYF,TGTGCCAGCGGGTTAACTAGTCCCTACGAGCAGTACTTC,-,TRBV7-2,TRBJ2-7,-
CASSYSQLHETQYF,TGTGCCAGCAGTTACTCGCAGTTGCACGAGACCCAGTACTTC,-,TRBV6-5,TRBJ2-5,-
CASSLGTSGRAWIFYEQYF,TGTGCCAGCAGCCTGGGGACTAGCGGGCGTGCTTGGATTTTCTACGAGCAGTACTTC,once,TRBV7-9,TRBJ2-7,TRBD2
CASSSTQGAADEQYF,TGTGCCAGCAGCTCCACACAGGGGGCAGCAGACGAGCAGTACTTC,-,TRBV11-2,TRBJ2-7,TRBD1
CASGVEMNTEAFF,TGTGCCAGCGGAGTTGAAATGAACACTGAAGCTTTCTTT,once,TRBV2,TRBJ1-1,-
CASSPRDRGQNIQYF,TGTGCCAGCTCACCCCGGGACAGGGGACAAAACATTCAGTACTTC,-,TRBV18,TRBJ2-4,TRBD1
CASSPTSGWGDSSYNEQFF,TGTGCCAGCAGCCCGACTAGCGGGTGGGGGGACAGCTCCTACAATGAGCAGTTCTTC,-,TRBV7-6,TRBJ2-1,TRBD2
CASSESWTSGIYEQYF,TGTGCCAGCAGTGAATCTTGGACTAGCGGGATCTACGAGCAGTACTTC,-,TRBV2,TRBJ2-7,TRBD2
CASQSGRAGEQYF,TGTGCCAGCCAAAGCGGGAGGGCCGGTGAGCAGTACTTC,-,TRBV19,TRBJ2-7,TRBD2
CASSRNAGQGGHNEQFF,TGCGCCAGCAGCCGAAATGCGGGACAGGGGGGCCACAATGAGCAGTTCTTC,-,TRBV4-1,TRBJ2-1,TRBD1
CASTTGGGNTIYF,TGCGCCAGCACGACAGGGGGTGGAAACACCATATATTTT,-,TRBV5-1,TRBJ1-3,TRBD1
CASSLAQDIYEQYF,TGTGCCAGCAGTTTGGCGCAGGATATCTACGAGCAGTACTTC,-,TRBV28,TRBJ2-7,-
CASSLAGQNYEQYF,TGTGCCAGCAGCTTAGCTGGCCAGAACTACGAGCAGTACTTC,-,TRBV7-2,TRBJ2-7,-
CASSWDSRFSYEQYF,TGTGCCAGCAGTTGGGACAGCCGATTTTCCTACGAGCAGTACTTC,once,TRBV28,TRBJ2-7,TRBD1
CASNPQGAYGGTQYF,TGCGCCAGCAACCCACAGGGAGCTTATGGGGGGACCCAGTACTTC,-,TRBV10-2,TRBJ2-5,-
CASSYTGSFSPLHF,TGTGCCAGCAGTTACACAGGGTCCTTTTCACCCCTCCACTTT,-,TRBV6-5,TRBJ1-6,-
CASSLMEQGGTQYF,TGTGCCAGCAGCTTAATGGAACAGGGCGGGACCCAGTACTTC,-,TRBV7-2,TRBJ2-5,-
CASSSTGGPGYEQYF,TGTGCCAGCAGTTCCACAGGAGGGCCCGGCTACGAGCAGTACTTC,-,TRBV6-5,TRBJ2-7,-
CASRVRGSSYEQYF,TGTGCCAGTAGGGTCAGGGGAAGCTCCTACGAGCAGTACTTC,-,TRBV19,TRBJ2-7,-
CASSLASTGELFF,TGTGCCAGCAGCTTAGCCTCCACCGGGGAGCTGTTTTTT,-,TRBV7-9,TRBJ2-2,-
CASSVDGADFMNTEAFF,TGTGCCAGCAGCGTAGATGGGGCAGATTTTATGAACACTGAAGCTTTCTTT,-,TRBV9,TRBJ1-1,-
CASSPGQDYYEQYF,TGTGCCAGCTCACCAGGACAGGACTACTACGAGCAGTACTTC,-,TRBV18,TRBJ2-7,-
CASVLKETQYF,TGTGCCAGCGTACTAAAAGAGACCCAGTACTTC,-,TRBV7-9,TRBJ2-5,-
CASSEALPGQPQHF,TGTGCCAGCAGTGAAGCGCTTCCGGGTCAGCCCCAGCATTTT,few,TRBV2,TRBJ1-5,-
CASRRGDEQYF,TGTGCCAGCCGCAGGGGGGACGAGCAGTACTTC,-,TRBV7-2,TRBJ2-7,-
CASSLGSTTAKNIQYF,TGTGCCAGCAGCTTGGGCAGCACGACGGCCAAAAACATTCAGTACTTC,-,TRBV7-9,TRBJ2-4,-
CASSYDRGQPQHF,TGTGCCAGCAGTTACGACAGGGGGCAGCCCCAGCATTTT,few,TRBV5-8,TRBJ1-5,TRBD1
CASSLDSPRQPQHF,TGTGCCAGCAGTCTGGACAGCCCTCGTCAGCCCCAGCATTTT,-,TRBV6-1,TRBJ1-5,-
CASSLRLVRETQYF,TGTGCCAGCAGCTTGAGACTAGTTCGGGAGACCCAGTACTTC,-,TRBV5-4,TRBJ2-5,-
CASSWRGPNSPLHF,TGTGCCAGCAGTTGGAGGGGCCCGAATTCACCCCTCCACTTT,-,TRBV28,TRBJ1-6,-
CASSLRGLASYNEQFF,TGTGCCAGCAGCTTACGGGGACTAGCCTCCTACAATGAGCAGTTCTTC,-,TRBV7-2,TRBJ2-1,TRBD2
CASSEGAGELFF,TGTGCCAGCAGTGAAGGAGCCGGGGAGCTGTTTTTT,-,TRBV2,TRBJ2-2,-
CASSWSSGRAYNEQFF,TGTGCCAGCAGTTGGTCTAGCGGGAGGGCCTACAATGAGCAGTTCTTC,-,TRBV27,TRBJ2-1,TRBD2
CSASGDYGYTF,TGCAGTGCTTCAGGGGACTATGGCTACACCTTC,medium-sized,TRBV20-1,TRBJ1-2,-
CASSLSQFAGNTIYF,TGCGCCAGCAGCTTGTCACAGTTCGCCGGAAACACCATATATTTT,-,TRBV5-1,TRBJ1-3,-
CASSLFTTGGNTIYF,TGCGCCAGCAGCCTCTTCACCACCGGGGGAAACACCATATATTTT,-,TRBV4-3,TRBJ1-3,-